This entry concerns a single T cell receptor beta chain. Its specificity is unknown. PCR involved 60 Vbeta and 13 Jbeta primers. Clones were read by immunoSEQ multiplex PCR, and TCRdb kept only the in-frame ones, dropping some. The sample holds a few hundred thousand clones, 85% to 90% seen once. The sample belongs to a study of cytomegalovirus exposure and HLA in healthy donors. Study-wide findings and caveats: Follow-up analysis seemed to connect common viral pathogens with several of the most significant clusters identified. In a later analysis, compared with equally common non-associated chains, HLA-associated beta chains were more expanded. Three of the chains that were CMV-associated were confirmed in vitro to be specific for CMV antigens.

Trimming left V 0 bases short and J 7 bases short, with 15 bases between. Germline CDR1 GTSNPN, CDR2 SVGIG (reference sequence). The CDR3 is made up of 14 amino acids. V usage is TRBV30 and J usage is TRBJ1-2; the D gene is possibly TRBD1 (5 bases). The receptor's source is a woman between 18 and 30 years old in good health and CMV-seronegative. Material: PBMCs. CDR3 sequence reads: CAWSVDSPLFGYTF. The DNA of the CDR3 is TGTGCCTGGAGTGTAGACAGCCCCCTTTTTGGCTACACCTTC.